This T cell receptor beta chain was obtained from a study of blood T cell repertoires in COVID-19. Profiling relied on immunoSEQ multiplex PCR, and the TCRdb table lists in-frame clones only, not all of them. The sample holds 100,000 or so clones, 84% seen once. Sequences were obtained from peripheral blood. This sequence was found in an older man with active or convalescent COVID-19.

CDR3: CASSQKGLASTFYNEQFF. DNA of the CDR3: TGTGCCAGCAGCCAAAAAGGACTAGCGTCAACTTTTTACAATGAGCAGTTCTTC. This sequence joins TRBV3-1 (or the pseudogene TRBV3-2) and TRBJ2-1, with 9 bases fitting TRBD2. CDR1 and CDR2 from the germline V gene are LGHDT and YNNKEL (reference sequence). CDR3 size: 18 residues. The V and J ends lost 2 bases and 4 bases, in that order; junction bases with no gene match: 12.